This section outlines one T cell receptor (beta chain) sequence together with its context. The antigen is not known. TCRdb's table, derived via immunoSEQ multiplex PCR, lists solely in-frame clones and lacks some. The sample contains roughly 51,000 clones, 80% to 85% of which appear only once. Time point specified: week 5, during vaccination. The content of each vaccine dose was 300 ug of mutant IDH1 20-mer peptide, and topical imiquimod accompanied it. V was pared by 0 bases and J by 7 bases, with 12 bases between. This CDR3 comprises 15 residues. In germline, CDR1 is LNHNV, CDR2 YYDKDF (reference sequence). The entry originates in a study of a mutant IDH1 vaccine in newly diagnosed glioma. In the study overall: Before enrollment, the patients had been treated with radiotherapy alone, temozolomide alone, or both together. Most of them had received both. Broader study findings: Patients showed vaccine-induced immune responses at a rate of roughly 94%.

V gene TRBV15 combines with J gene TRBJ1-4; D is ambiguous. This receptor was taken from a man aged 25-45 years with glioma. This specimen was PBMCs, taken from a glioma patient whose treatment included an IDH1 peptide vaccine. The CDR3 reads CATSRDYRGGEKLFF. The CDR3 nucleotides are TGTGCCACCAGCAGAGATTACCGAGGCGGTGAAAAACTGTTTTTT. Full variable domain (remainder filled in from reference TRBV15 and TRBJ1-4): DAMVIQNPRYQVTQFGKPVTLSCSQTLNHNVMYWYQQKSSQAPKLLFHYYDKDFNNEADTPDNFQSRRPNTSFCFLDIRSPGLGDTAMYLCATSRDYRGGEKLFFGSGTQLSVL.